One sample yielded the 25 T cell receptor beta chains listed below, sequenced in a study of shared clonotypes between healthy human individuals. Naive CD8 populations comprised CD45RO-negative cells positively selected for CCR7, excluding terminally differentiated effector memory CD45RA+ cells. The repertoire was sequenced with immunoSEQ multiplex PCR; TCRdb's copy has only in-frame clones and lacks some. Of hundreds of thousands of clones listed, just over 95% are singletons. The material sequenced was naive CD8+ T cells sorted from blood. All receptors derive from a man aged 25-45 years in good health.

The rearrangement uses TRBV9 and TRBJ2-5, with unresolved D. V lost 0 bases and J 5 bases, leaving 8 bases between the germline ends. The CDR3 extends over 13 amino acids. Germline values: CDR1 SGDLS, CDR2 YYNGEE. CDR3 DNA sequence: TGTGCCAGCAGCGTAGTCCCCCATGAGACCCAGTACTTC. Its protein is CASSVVPHETQYF.

This chain uses TRBV28 with TRBJ1-3, with D perhaps matching TRBD1 (5 bases). The CDR3 contains 16 residues. The germline V and J ends were trimmed by 3 bases and 2 bases, with 14 bases remaining between them. The germline V gene encodes CDR1 MDHEN and CDR2 SYDVKM. CDR3 nucleotides: TGTGCCAGCAGTTTCTGGCAGGGCGGCCCTGGAAACACCATATATTTT. Residues: CASSFWQGGPGNTIYF.

The chain joins TRBV13 to TRBJ2-7; 9 bases are shared with TRBD1. V lost 5 bases, J lost 4 bases, and 9 bases stayed unmatched. The CDR3 has 15 amino acids. The germline V gene has CDR1 PRHDT and CDR2 FYEKMQ (reference sequence). The CDR3 DNA reads as TGTGCCAGCAGCCCCCAAGGACAGGGGCAATACGAGCAGTACTTC. Residues: CASSPQGQGQYEQYF.

The genes are TRBV6-6 and TRBJ1-1; the D is unclear. Trimming removed 2 bases at V and 3 bases at J, with 4 bases between. The CDR3 runs 12 residues. Per the germline V gene, CDR1 is MNHNY and CDR2 is SVGAGI (reference sequence). CDR3 sequence (DNA): TGTGCCAGCAGTTACCGTTACACTGAAGCTTTCTTT. Amino acids: CASSYRYTEAFF.

The chain links TRBV18 to TRBJ2-7; TRBD2 might be the D (6 bases). Germline V gene lookup returns CDR1 KGHSH and CDR2 LQKENI. Trimming removed 1 base at V and 0 bases at J, with 16 bases between. This CDR3 is built from 17 residues. The CDR3 sequence is CASSPLAPAGYSYEQYF. The CDR3, as DNA: TGTGCCAGCTCACCACTAGCTCCAGCGGGCTACTCCTACGAGCAGTACTTC. The full variable domain, completed using reference TRBV18 and TRBJ2-7, is NAGVMQNPRHLVRRRGQEARLRCSPMKGHSHVYWYRQLPEEGLKFMVYLQKENIIDESGMPKERFSAEFPKEGPSILRIQQVVRGDSAAYFCASSPLAPAGYSYEQYFGPGTRLTVT.

The rearrangement links TRBV28 to TRBJ2-1; 7 bases line up with TRBD1. CDR1 MDHEN and CDR2 SYDVKM come from the germline V gene. The CDR3 extends over 17 amino acids. The V gene end was trimmed by 5 bases and the J gene end by 4 bases; junction bases not matched to a gene: 14. This CDR3 is CASSPISDRRNYNEQFF. The CDR3 DNA reads as TGTGCCAGCAGTCCGATTTCGGACAGGCGAAATTACAATGAGCAGTTCTTC. Variable domain in full (rest from reference TRBV28 and TRBJ2-1): DVKVTQSSRYLVKRTGEKVFLECVQDMDHENMFWYRQDPGLGLRLIYFSYDVKMKEKGDIPEGYSVSREKKERFSLILESASTNQTSMYLCASSPISDRRNYNEQFFGPGTRLTVL.

The chain links TRBV5-1 to TRBJ2-1; D is possibly TRBD2 (6 bases). The ends were cut back, 4 bases at V and 9 bases at J, with 14 bases in the middle. CDR1 is SGHRS, CDR2 YFSETQ, per germline. This CDR3 is built from 13 residues. Here the CDR3 DNA reads TGCGCCAGCAGCCCCACACTAGCACCTGAGCAGTTCTTC. Amino acids: CASSPTLAPEQFF.

The gene calls are TRBV28 and TRBJ2-7, with D possibly matching TRBD2 (6 bases). With 6 bases removed from V and 0 bases from J, the gap between germline ends came to 15 bases. Germline CDR1 is MDHEN and CDR2 is SYDVKM. The CDR3 consists of 15 residues. The CDR3 bases are TGTGCCAGCAGCCCTTTCGGGGGAAGCTCCTACGAGCAGTACTTC. Its translation is CASSPFGGSSYEQYF.

The chain has TRBV19 and TRBJ2-5; TRBD2 matches 14 bases. Looked up from germline, CDR1 is LNHDA and CDR2 is SQIVND (reference sequence). After removal of 10 bases from V and 5 bases from J, the junction contained 9 bases not matched to a gene. This CDR3 spans 15 amino acids. The CDR3 spells CATSGRLAGGETQYF. The CDR3 DNA is TGTGCCACCTCGGGCCGACTAGCGGGAGGGGAGACCCAGTACTTC.

The rearrangement joins TRBV28 to TRBJ2-7; 8 positions agree with TRBD2. The V gene's germline CDR1 is MDHEN and CDR2 SYDVKM. With 4 bases clipped from V and 3 bases from J, the junction kept 14 bases outside the gene matches. The CDR3 spans 17 residues. The CDR3 loop is CASSWGPGLALHYEQYF. In nucleotides, the CDR3 is TGTGCCAGCAGTTGGGGGCCCGGACTAGCCCTACACTACGAGCAGTACTTC. Using reference TRBV28 and TRBJ2-7 for the parts outside the CDR3, the full variable domain is DVKVTQSSRYLVKRTGEKVFLECVQDMDHENMFWYRQDPGLGLRLIYFSYDVKMKEKGDIPEGYSVSREKKERFSLILESASTNQTSMYLCASSWGPGLALHYEQYFGPGTRLTVT.

The rearrangement uses TRBV19 and TRBJ2-7; D possibly matches TRBD1 or TRBD2 (6 bases each). Trimming cost V 2 bases and J 2 bases, with 10 bases left between them. The CDR3 is 14 amino acids. The germline V gene encodes CDR1 LNHDA and CDR2 SQIVND (reference sequence). The CDR3 DNA follows: TGTGCCAGTAGTATAAGGGGGAGGACCTACGAGCAGTACTTC. Encoded protein: CASSIRGRTYEQYF.

The sample holds one count of this clone. The rearrangement links TRBV27 to TRBJ2-7; possibly TRBD1 or TRBD2 for D (5 bases each). The CDR3 has 15 residues. Germline lookup yields CDR1 MNHEY and CDR2 SMNVEV (reference sequence). The ends were cut back, 4 bases at V and 7 bases at J, with 20 bases in the middle. CDR3 nucleotides: TGTGCCAGCAGTTCTGCCGGGACGGGCTTGAGGGAGCAGTACTTC. This codes for CASSSAGTGLREQYF.

The CDR3 here is CASSNRDPQETQYF. For the CDR3, the DNA is TGTGCCAGCAGCAACCGGGATCCTCAAGAGACCCAGTACTTC. V and J are TRBV21-1 and TRBJ2-5; the DNA was not compared with TRBD2, the D call given in the table. TRBV21-1 is an annotated pseudogene. CDR3 length: 14 amino acids.

The genes are TRBV7-8 and TRBJ2-7; 8 nucleotides agree with TRBD1. The CDR3 runs 15 residues. Germline trimming cut 0 bases from V and 1 base from J; bases unmatched to any gene: 2. The V gene's germline CDR1 is SGHVS and CDR2 FQNEAQ. CDR3 region: CASSLAGQASYEQYF. In nucleotides, the CDR3 is TGTGCCAGCAGCTTAGCGGGACAGGCATCCTACGAGCAGTACTTC.

The chain employs TRBV6-5 and TRBJ2-3, with 8 nucleotides matching TRBD2. After removal of 5 bases from V and 4 bases from J, the junction contained 8 bases not matched to a gene. The CDR3 runs to 15 residues. Germline assignment: CDR1 MNHEY and CDR2 SVGAGI. The CDR3 nucleotides are TGTGCCAGCAGTCCTCCTGCGGGAGGCGCAGATACGCAGTATTTT. Translating gives CASSPPAGGADTQYF.

This sequence joins TRBV7-9 and TRBJ2-7, with TRBD1 identical over 9 bases. Germline V gives CDR1 SEHNR, CDR2 FQNEAQ (reference sequence). The length of the CDR3 is 14 residues. Trimming took 7 bases from V and 1 from J; bases not matched to a gene: 5. The CDR3 protein is CASMTGTGSYEQYF. The CDR3 DNA follows: TGTGCCAGCATGACCGGGACAGGGTCCTACGAGCAGTACTTC. The full variable domain, in which reference TRBV7-9 and TRBJ2-7 provide the parts outside the CDR3, is DTGVSQNPRHKITKRGQNVTFRCDPISEHNRLYWYRQTLGQGPEFLTYFQNEAQLEKSRLLSDRFSAERPKGSFSTLEIQRTEQGDSAMYLCASMTGTGSYEQYFGPGTRLTVT.

The rearrangement links TRBV4-3 to TRBJ1-1; D unclear. In germline, CDR1 is LGHNA, CDR2 YSLEER. This CDR3 has 17 amino acids. V lost 0 bases and J lost 0, with 14 bases in between. The CDR3 is CASSQDRAGPMNTEAFF. CDR3 DNA sequence: TGCGCCAGCAGCCAAGATCGGGCAGGCCCCATGAACACTGAAGCTTTCTTT.

The chain carries TRBV6-1 and TRBJ1-1; D may be TRBD1 (5 bases). Deletions cut 2 bases from V and 2 bases from J, with 12 bases between. The V gene's germline CDR1 is MNHNS and CDR2 SASEGT. This CDR3 has 15 amino acids. CDR3 region: CASSELGGLNTEAFF. CDR3 bases: TGTGCCAGCAGTGAATTGGGGGGACTCAACACTGAAGCTTTCTTT.

With respect to this clone: Additional DNA sequences in this sample encode the identical CDR3. The rearrangement links TRBV27 to TRBJ1-1; 8 bases are shared with TRBD1. The CDR3 is made up of 14 amino acids. Trimming took 5 bases from V and 2 from J; bases not matched to a gene: 4. Germline CDR1 MNHEY, CDR2 SMNVEV (reference sequence). The CDR3 region has the DNA TGTGCCAGCAGTCCAGGGACAGGCAACACTGAAGCTTTCTTT. This sequence encodes CASSPGTGNTEAFF.

With regard to this clone: Other nucleotide sequences in the sample specify the same CDR3. The J gene is TRBJ1-5, the V gene TRBV28; 9 nucleotides match TRBD1. Germline assignment: CDR1 MDHEN and CDR2 SYDVKM. Trimming took 3 bases from V and 2 from J; bases not matched to a gene: 2. CDR3 size: 15 residues. The CDR3 DNA reads TGTGCCAGCAGTTTCCGGGACAGGGGCAATCAGCCCCAGCATTTT. Translation gives CASSFRDRGNQPQHF.

The chain couples TRBV19 to TRBJ2-1; 12 bases are shared with TRBD2. Per germline, CDR1 LNHDA and CDR2 SQIVND (reference sequence). The CDR3 runs 18 residues. The V segment lost 5 bases and the J segment 3 bases; nucleotides outside the gene matches: 11. The chain's CDR3 is CASSPLWASGRDYNEQFF. CDR3 in DNA: TGTGCCAGTAGTCCGCTTTGGGCTAGCGGGAGGGACTACAATGAGCAGTTCTTC.

Regarding this clone: Other DNA sequences in this sample translate to the same CDR3. The chain couples TRBV29-1 to TRBJ2-7, with a possible D match to TRBD2 (6 bases). This CDR3 contains 13 residues. Per the germline V gene, CDR1 is SQVTM and CDR2 is ANQGSEA. The V gene lost 6 bases and the J gene lost 0 bases, with 12 bases spanning the gap. In DNA, the CDR3 is TGCAGCGTCGAAACGGGAGCCTCCTACGAGCAGTACTTC. Translated, it gives CSVETGASYEQYF.

This chain joins TRBV2 and TRBJ1-4; no clear D. This CDR3 comprises 13 residues. Germline V gene lookup returns CDR1 SNHLY and CDR2 FYNNEI. V gave up 2 bases and J gave up 3 bases, with 4 bases separating them. The CDR3 nucleotides read TGTGCCAGCAGTGAAATGGCTAATGAAAAACTGTTTTTT. Protein sequence: CASSEMANEKLFF. The complete variable domain, with remaining parts taken from reference TRBV2 and TRBJ1-4, reads EPEVTQTPSHQVTQMGQEVILRCVPISNHLYFYWYRQILGQKVEFLVSFYNNEISEKSEIFDDQFSVERPDGSNFTLKIRSTKLEDSAMYFCASSEMANEKLFFGSGTQLSVL.

The J gene is TRBJ2-2, the V gene TRBV28; 9 bases are a match to TRBD1. J gave up 8 bases and V 4 bases, and 5 bases lay outside the gene matches. Germline CDR1 reads MDHEN; CDR2 reads SYDVKM. CDR3 length: 14 residues. CDR3 DNA sequence: TGTGCCAGCAGTTCAACAGGGGGCGCGGGGGAGCTGTTTTTT. Protein sequence: CASSSTGGAGELFF.

The chain links TRBV6-5 to TRBJ1-2; D remains ambiguous. This CDR3 has 15 residues. V was cut by 6 bases and J by 4 bases, with 18 bases left in between. From germline, CDR1 is MNHEY and CDR2 SVGAGI. The CDR3 here is CASRTSGGFGYGYTF. As DNA, the CDR3 is TGTGCCAGCAGGACGAGTGGAGGTTTTGGCTATGGCTACACCTTC.